The 2 T cell receptor beta chains below all came from one sample that was sequenced in a study of shared T cell receptors in the human thymus. Using immunoSEQ multiplex PCR, the repertoire was profiled, and TCRdb retains in-frame clones only, with some absent. The sample includes 540,000 or so clones, about 84% of them seen just once. This same sample was also taken into another study, of human thymus T cells.

Material for sequencing was thymocytes. All receptors come from a boy under two years old with a congenital heart defect.

A single count supports this clone. J is TRBJ2-1 and V is TRBV7-2, with D tentatively TRBD2 (6 bases). The CDR3 has 14 amino acids. V was shortened by 5 bases and J by 0 bases, with 8 bases between the two germline ends. Germline CDR1 SGHTA, CDR2 FQGNSA. The CDR3 region is CASSTGDSYNEQFF. Here the CDR3 DNA reads TGTGCCAGCAGCACGGGGGACTCCTACAATGAGCAGTTCTTC.

The V and J genes are TRBV30 and TRBJ2-7; tentative D call: TRBD2 (6 bases). V was shortened by 1 base and J by 6 bases, with 19 bases between the two germline ends. Germline loops: CDR1 GTSNPN, CDR2 SVGIG (reference sequence). This CDR3 is built from 15 residues. The CDR3, as DNA: TGTGCCTGGAGTGACCAGCGGACTACCCGGATCGAGCAGTACTTC. This sequence encodes CAWSDQRTTRIEQYF.